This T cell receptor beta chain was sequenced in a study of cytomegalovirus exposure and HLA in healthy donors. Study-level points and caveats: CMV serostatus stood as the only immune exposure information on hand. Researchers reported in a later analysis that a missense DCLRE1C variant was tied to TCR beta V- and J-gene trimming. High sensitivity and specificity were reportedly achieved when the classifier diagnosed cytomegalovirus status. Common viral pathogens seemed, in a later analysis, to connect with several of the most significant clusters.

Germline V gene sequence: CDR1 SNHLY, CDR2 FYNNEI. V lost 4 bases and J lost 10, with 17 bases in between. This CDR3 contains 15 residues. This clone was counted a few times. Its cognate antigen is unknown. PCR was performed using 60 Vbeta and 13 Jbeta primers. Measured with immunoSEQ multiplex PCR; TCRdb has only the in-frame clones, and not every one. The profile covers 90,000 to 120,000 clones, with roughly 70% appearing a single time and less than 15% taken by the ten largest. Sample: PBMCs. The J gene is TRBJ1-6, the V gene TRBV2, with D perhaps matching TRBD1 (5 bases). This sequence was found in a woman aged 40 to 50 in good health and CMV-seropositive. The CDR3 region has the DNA TGTGCCAGCAGTGTCGACGGCAGGGCTGGATCACCCCTCCACTTT. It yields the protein CASSVDGRAGSPLHF.